Listed below are T cell receptor beta chains from one sample, sequenced in a study of vaccination and CD4 T cells after COVID-19. From the PCR reads, TCRdb called clonotypes with MiXCR, one entry per CDR3 protein. The sample records fewer than 30,000 distinct CDR3 sequences, around two fifths being singletons. No antigen has been assigned to these receptors. This specimen consisted of CD4+ T cells from blood, cultured in vitro, obtained about 7 months after SARS-CoV-2 vaccination. These receptors came from a human donor who had recovered from COVID-19. Each CDR3 is given with its conserved first and last residue. D genes are given only for firm matches. Clone size is given for some rows only: seen once, a few or many times, or a class if the clone is expanded.

length	J	size	D	V	DNA	CDR3
16	TRBJ2-3	.	.	TRBV6-1	TGTGCCAGCAGTCCGACCAGGGGATTCAGCACAGATACGCAGTATTTT	CASSPTRGFSTDTQYF
16	TRBJ2-1	.	.	TRBV28	TGTGCCAGCAGACAGGGTTCCATAGCAACTTACAATGAGCAGTTCTTC	CASRQGSIATYNEQFF
16	TRBJ2-3	.	TRBD2	TRBV5-1	TGCGCCAGCAGCGCCCAAGTCGGGGGGGACGCAGATACGCAGTATTTT	CASSAQVGGDADTQYF
14	TRBJ2-2	once	.	TRBV7-9	TGTGCCAGCAGTGTCCAGATGAACACCGGGGAGCTGTTTTTT	CASSVQMNTGELFF
13	TRBJ2-2	.	.	TRBV20-1	TGCAGTGCCCCGCAAGTGAACACCGGGGAGCTGTTTTTT	CSAPQVNTGELFF
14	TRBJ1-5	few	.	TRBV28	TGTGCCAGCAGCCACCGATTCAGGGATCAGCCCCAGCATTTT	CASSHRFRDQPQHF
13	TRBJ2-2	.	.	TRBV20-1	TGCAGTGTACAGGGACCGAGCACCGGGGAGCTGTTTTTT	CSVQGPSTGELFF
16	TRBJ2-5	.	.	TRBV9	TGTGCCAGCAGCGTAGGCCCCCAGGGGAGCCAAGAGACCCAGTACTTC	CASSVGPQGSQETQYF
15	TRBJ2-5	.	TRBD2	TRBV7-2	TGTGCCAGCAGCTTAGCGGGGACTAGACAAGAGACCCAGTACTTC	CASSLAGTRQETQYF
15	TRBJ2-6	.	TRBD1	TRBV7-6	TGTGCCAGCAGCCGTATACAGGGGACGGCCAACGTCCTGACTTTC	CASSRIQGTANVLTF
14	TRBJ2-4	few	.	TRBV7-9	TGTGCCAGCAGCTTAGGGGCCATTGAAAACATTCAGTACTTC	CASSLGAIENIQYF
14	TRBJ1-5	.	.	TRBV6-1	TGTGCCAGCAGGGGATTGGGAAGCAATCAGCCCCAGCATTTT	CASRGLGSNQPQHF
11	TRBJ1-1	.	TRBD1	TRBV14	TGTGCCAGCAGCTCGGGACAGAGAACTTTCTTT	CASSSGQRTFF
16	TRBJ1-2	.	TRBD1	TRBV6-1	TGTGCCAGCAGCCCATACCCGGACAGGTCTAACGTCGATCCTATGTTC	CASSPYPDRSNVDPMF
14	TRBJ1-2	.	.	TRBV20-1	TGCAGTGCCCCAAGGGCCCTCGGGGGACATGGCTACACCTTC	CSAPRALGGHGYTF
14	TRBJ2-7	.	.	TRBV6-1	TGTGCCAGCAGTCGGGACTGGGGAGACTACGAGCAGTACTTC	CASSRDWGDYEQYF
14	TRBJ2-7	.	.	TRBV11-1	TGTGCCAGCAGCTCACAGGGGGGGACCTACGAGCAGTACTTC	CASSSQGGTYEQYF
15	TRBJ2-1	.	TRBD2	TRBV28	TGTGCCAGCAGTGTTCTAGCGGGAGATCACAATGAGCAGTTCTTC	CASSVLAGDHNEQFF
14	TRBJ1-6	.	.	TRBV7-2	TGTGCCAGCAGGTTAACAGGGCCCTATTCACCCCTCCACTTT	CASRLTGPYSPLHF
15	TRBJ2-3	medium-sized	TRBD2	TRBV20-1	TGCAGTGCTAGAGGGGCGGGGCGGGAGGCAGATACGCAGTATTTT	CSARGAGREADTQYF
14	TRBJ1-2	.	TRBD1	TRBV6-1	TGTGCCAGCAGAATGCTTCCGGGACAGGGGCCCAAAACCTTC	CASRMLPGQGPKTF
16	TRBJ2-1	.	TRBD2	TRBV20-1	TGCAGTGCCCGCAGCATTACTAGCGGGAGTTGGGATGAGCAGTTCTTC	CSARSITSGSWDEQFF
18	TRBJ1-5	few	TRBD1	TRBV19	TGTGCCAGTAGCAGGACAGGGGAGGCACCGTATAGCAATCAGCCCCAGCATTTT	CASSRTGEAPYSNQPQHF
15	TRBJ2-7	few	TRBD1	TRBV7-8	TGTGCCAGCAGCTTATTACTAACAAAGGGGGCCGAGCAGTACTTC	CASSLLLTKGAEQYF
15	TRBJ2-1	.	TRBD2	TRBV7-8	TGTGCCAGCAGCTTCGAACTAGCGGGAGCCAATGAGCAGTTCTTC	CASSFELAGANEQFF
14	TRBJ2-5	.	TRBD1	TRBV25-1	TGTGCCAGCTCCCGCCAGGGGGCGCGGGAGACCCAGTACTTC	CASSRQGARETQYF
12	TRBJ1-2	.	.	TRBV15	TGTGCCACCAGCAGAGATAACTATGGCTACACCTTC	CATSRDNYGYTF
16	TRBJ2-3	few	.	TRBV11-1	TGTGCCAGCAGCTTCGGGGCAGACACACACACAGATACGCAGTATTTT	CASSFGADTHTDTQYF
13	TRBJ1-5	.	.	TRBV30	TGTGCCTGGAGCGAACCAAGTGATCAGCCCCAGCATTTT	CAWSEPSDQPQHF
15	TRBJ1-1	.	.	TRBV19	TGTGCCAGTAGTATAACCACAGCCATGAACACTGAAGCTTTCTTT	CASSITTAMNTEAFF
15	TRBJ2-5	.	TRBD2	TRBV12-3/TRBV12-4	TGTGCCACCTCGCGGGGACTAGCGGGCCAAGAGACCCAGTACTTC	CATSRGLAGQETQYF
14	TRBJ1-5	.	.	TRBV28	TGTGCCAGCAGTTTCTCAGGGTTCGGGCAGCCCCAGCATTTT	CASSFSGFGQPQHF
14	TRBJ2-6	.	.	TRBV7-2	TGTGCCAGCAGCGCTAGCCTTGGGGCCAACGTCCTGACTTTC	CASSASLGANVLTF
12	TRBJ1-5	few	.	TRBV10-3	TGTGCCATCGCGGAGGGTAATCAGCCCCAGCATTTT	CAIAEGNQPQHF
16	TRBJ2-7	.	TRBD2	TRBV20-1	TGCAGTGCTAGAGATTTTGTTCTTGGGACTAGTCGCGAGCAGTACTTC	CSARDFVLGTSREQYF
16	TRBJ2-7	.	TRBD1	TRBV4-1	TGCGCCAGCAGCTTCCAGGTCGGGACAGATAACTACGAGCAGTACTTC	CASSFQVGTDNYEQYF
14	TRBJ1-5	few	.	TRBV20-1	TGCAGTGCTAGAGCTGGACTGAACTATCAGCCCCAGCATTTT	CSARAGLNYQPQHF
14	TRBJ2-3	.	TRBD1	TRBV6-1	TGTGCCAGCAGTGAGGGACAGGGGGCAGATACGCAGTATTTT	CASSEGQGADTQYF
12	TRBJ1-1	.	TRBD1	TRBV29-1	TGCAGCGCCTGGGACAGGGGCACTGAAGCTTTCTTT	CSAWDRGTEAFF
16	TRBJ2-7	once	.	TRBV4-3	TGCGCCAGCAGCCCCAACCCCAACCTCCACCAGGGAGAGCAGTACTTC	CASSPNPNLHQGEQYF
15	TRBJ2-7	.	TRBD2	TRBV5-1	TGCGCCAGCAGCTTGGCCCTAGCGGAGGAGGGCGAGCAGTACTTC	CASSLALAEEGEQYF
15	TRBJ1-2	.	.	TRBV7-2	TGTGCCAGCAGCTTAGTTGTACAGGTTAACTATGGCTACACCTTC	CASSLVVQVNYGYTF
14	TRBJ2-7	.	.	TRBV20-1	TGCAGTGCTTCTCCGTACCATGGGGCTCGCGAGCAGTACTTC	CSASPYHGAREQYF
14	TRBJ2-1	.	TRBD2	TRBV20-1	TGCAGTGCCAAGACTAGCGGCTGGTACAATGAGCAGTTCTTC	CSAKTSGWYNEQFF
15	TRBJ1-5	.	.	TRBV10-2	TGCGCCAGCAGTGAACAGATGGGAGACAATCAGCCCCAGCATTTT	CASSEQMGDNQPQHF
18	TRBJ2-5	.	TRBD2	TRBV20-1	TGCAGTACCGGGGGGTCAGTGGGTGGCAATAGCTTTCAAGAGACCCAGTACTTC	CSTGGSVGGNSFQETQYF
15	TRBJ2-7	.	.	TRBV5-8	TGTGCCAGCCCCCTCACCCAGGGGTCGTCCAACGAGCAGTACTTC	CASPLTQGSSNEQYF
15	TRBJ2-3	medium-sized	TRBD2	TRBV10-3	TGTGCCATCACGACCGGACTAGCGGACACAGATACGCAGTATTTT	CAITTGLADTDTQYF
15	TRBJ2-5	few	TRBD1	TRBV7-2	TGTGCCAGCGGGGCCGGGACAGGGATCGGGGAGACCCAGTACTTC	CASGAGTGIGETQYF
15	TRBJ2-1	few	TRBD2	TRBV11-2	TGTGCCAGCAGCCTACTAGCGGGCAAGTACAATGAGCAGTTCTTC	CASSLLAGKYNEQFF
14	TRBJ2-2	few	.	TRBV15	TGTGCCACCAGCAGAGATCGCACACACGGGGAGCTGTTTTTT	CATSRDRTHGELFF
13	TRBJ2-1	.	.	TRBV19	TGTGCCAGTACGCGGGACGGGTACAATGAGCAGTTCTTC	CASTRDGYNEQFF
15	TRBJ2-3	.	.	TRBV6-5	TGTGCCAGCAGTTTTAGCGGAACTAGCACAGATACGCAGTATTTT	CASSFSGTSTDTQYF
14	TRBJ2-5	few	.	TRBV7-9	TGTGCCAGCAGCTTTGGCGGGTCACAAGAGACCCAGTACTTC	CASSFGGSQETQYF
15	TRBJ1-2	few	.	TRBV7-6	TGTGCCAGCAGCTTAATGACAGGCGCTAACTATGGCTACACCTTC	CASSLMTGANYGYTF
18	TRBJ2-7	.	.	TRBV27	TGTGCCAGCAGTCCAATAGGCCCCGCTGGGGGGTTGGTTTTGATTCGGTACTTC	CASSPIGPAGGLVLIRYF
12	TRBJ2-5	.	.	TRBV7-8	TGTGCCTGCCGTCTTATTGGGGAGACCCAGTACTTC	CACRLIGETQYF
14	TRBJ1-6	.	TRBD1	TRBV19	TGTGCCAGTAGTAGGGACAGTCACGGTTCACCCCTCCACTTT	CASSRDSHGSPLHF
14	TRBJ2-1	.	.	TRBV2	TGTGCCAGCAACGGTGATGACTCCTACAATGAGCAGTTCTTC	CASNGDDSYNEQFF